This TCR beta chain was identified in a study of blood T cells in healthy people across ages. Whole-study results and caveats: Without sorted subsets, naive and antigen-experienced compartments could not be conclusively compared.

Sample-barcoded 5' priming and a J-beta primer mix drove a second PCR of about 6 to 11 cycles. The template-switch adaptor was a 5' adaptor with 12 random nucleotides. It tagged each cDNA molecule. TCRdb passed the 5' RACE reads through MiXCR, listing each CDR3 protein once. The profile shows hundreds of thousands of distinct CDR3 sequences, around 54% of them singletons. For this clonotype: Its antigen is as yet unknown.

The CDR3 spans 18 residues. With 4 bases removed from V and 3 bases from J, the gap between germline ends came to 21 bases. From germline, CDR1 is LGHDT and CDR2 YNNKEL (reference sequence). V gene TRBV3-1 combines with J gene TRBJ1-4; tentatively, D is TRBD1 (5 bases). This receptor was taken from a man in his sixties in good health. Material for sequencing was blood. DNA of the CDR3: TGTGCCAGCAGCCTAACCGTGACAGCTAGAGTAGCTAATGAAAAACTGTTTTTT. Residues: CASSLTVTARVANEKLFF.